The present TCR beta chain was sequenced within a study of cytomegalovirus exposure and HLA in healthy donors. Study results and caveats: Many donors shared some public TCRs, even though most TCR sequences were rare.

Researchers ran the PCR with 60 Vbeta and 13 Jbeta primers. Profiled with immunoSEQ multiplex PCR; TCRdb holds only in-frame clones, not every one. The table shows under 200,000 clones, with roughly 75% occurring only once. Turning to this clone: What it binds is unknown.

Healthy people donating bone marrow made up the donors. This CDR3 spans 17 amino acids. In germline, CDR1 is MGHDK, CDR2 SYGVNS. V was cut by 1 base and J by 7 bases, with 22 bases left in between. The rearrangement uses TRBV25-1 and TRBJ2-5; possible D gene TRBD1, 6 bases. The source of this sequence is a woman aged 45-59 years in good health and CMV-seropositive. The source material was PBMCs. This chain's CDR3 is CASSESGAYQRPSTQYF. In DNA, the CDR3 is TGTGCCAGCAGTGAATCAGGGGCATATCAAAGACCTTCGACCCAGTACTTC.